What follows are 14 T cell receptor beta chains derived from one specimen sequenced in a study of T cells expressing NK-cell markers. From its re-call of the 5' RACE reads, TCRdb lists each CDR3 protein once, without DNA. Its table lists about 260,000 distinct CDR3 sequences. Sequencing used blood T cells: a sorted CD56 or NKG2C T cell subset, CD4+ or CD8+ T cells, or bulk PBMC T cells (not recorded which). These receptors came from a woman between 18 and 70 years old in good health.

This chain joins TRBV20-1 and TRBJ1-5. Germline loops: CDR1 DFQATT, CDR2 SNEGSKA (reference sequence). This CDR3 is 12 amino acids long. The CDR3 is CSASRGGQPQHF.

The chain has TRBV7-2 and TRBJ1-6; absent DNA, TCRdb's TRBD1 call cannot be checked. This CDR3 is built from 15 residues. The V gene's germline CDR1 is SGHTA and CDR2 FQGNSA. Here the CDR3 reads CASSPVAGGGSPLHF.

This chain joins TRBV20-1 and TRBJ2-3; TCRdb selects TRBD1, and the lack of DNA leaves this call unchecked. CDR3 size: 14 residues. CDR1 is DFQATT and CDR2 is SNEGSKA in the germline V gene (reference sequence). The chain's CDR3 is CSAQGQGAGDTQYF.

This sequence joins TRBV15 and TRBJ1-5. This CDR3 is 13 amino acids long. CDR1 is LNHNV and CDR2 is YYDKDF in the germline V gene (reference sequence). The CDR3 loop is CATSRVKGQPQHF. The entire variable domain, with the rest obtained from reference TRBV15 and TRBJ1-5, is as follows: DAMVIQNPRYQVTQFGKPVTLSCSQTLNHNVMYWYQQKSSQAPKLLFHYYDKDFNNEADTPDNFQSRRPNTSFCFLDIRSPGLGDTAMYLCATSRVKGQPQHFGDGTRLSIL.

The chain is built from TRBV6-5 and TRBJ2-4; checking the TCRdb D call of TRBD1 is not possible without DNA. The germline V gene has CDR1 MNHEY and CDR2 SVGAGI. The CDR3 totals 15 residues. CDR3 amino acids: CASSYSGGQRSIQYF.

The chain joins TRBV6-5 to TRBJ2-5. The CDR3 is 14 amino acids. Germline V gene data show CDR1 as MNHEY and CDR2 as SVGAGI. CDR3 protein: CASSYSRSQETQYF.

The rearrangement joins TRBV19 to TRBJ2-1. The CDR3 runs 14 residues. Germline CDR1 reads LNHDA; CDR2 reads SQIVND (reference sequence). This CDR3 is CASSAIESYNEQFF.

The chain uses TRBV20-1 and TRBJ2-7; lacking DNA, the TRBD1 call made by TCRdb goes unchecked. This CDR3 spans 13 amino acids. Germline-derived CDR1 and CDR2 are DFQATT and SNEGSKA (reference sequence). The chain's CDR3 is CSARDRTGREQYF.

This chain joins TRBV20-1 and TRBJ2-1; TCRdb's D gene call, TRBD2, goes unchecked for lack of DNA. CDR3 size: 14 residues. Germline V lookup: CDR1 DFQATT, CDR2 SNEGSKA (reference sequence). The CDR3 sequence: CSASGGASNDEQFF.

CDR3 loop: CASSLGNTYNEQFF. This chain links TRBV7-9 with TRBJ2-1. From germline, CDR1 is SEHNR and CDR2 FQNEAQ (reference sequence). The CDR3 extends over 14 amino acids.

The genes are TRBV20-1 and TRBJ2-3; TCRdb picks TRBD1, but there is no DNA to check that call. The CDR3 has 16 amino acids. Germline V gene lookup returns CDR1 DFQATT and CDR2 SNEGSKA (reference sequence). Here the CDR3 reads CSALRGGRGLEDTQYF.

The chain combines TRBV11-3 with TRBJ2-1. CDR3 length: 14 residues. Germline V gene sequence: CDR1 SGHNT, CDR2 YENEEA. Here the CDR3 reads CASSLGRLSREQFF.

The chain links TRBV12-3 or TRBV12-4 to TRBJ1-1; no DNA is available, so the TRBD1 call from TCRdb remains unchecked. The CDR3 runs 14 residues. The CDR3: CASTPQGVNTEAFF.

The J gene is TRBJ1-5, the V gene TRBV20-1. The CDR3 runs 14 residues. The germline CDR1 and CDR2 sequences are DFQATT and SNEGSKA (reference sequence). CDR3 region: CSAQRQSSNQPQHF.